This note documents a single T cell receptor (beta chain) sequence. The entry originates in a study of T cells in Graves' hyperthyroidism and ophthalmopathy. Researchers took RNA transcripts and amplified the TCR beta CDR3 regions from them. An initial round of RT-PCR targeting the TCR CDR3 relied on the HTBI primer set. TCRdb reprocessed the multiplex PCR reads via MiXCR and lists one record per CDR3 protein. The data contain 350,000 to 450,000 distinct CDR3 sequences, 15% to 20% of them singletons. This CDR3 has 15 residues. In germline, CDR1 is MGHRA, CDR2 YSYEKL. With 4 bases removed from V and 1 base from J, the gap between germline ends came to 10 bases.

The clonotype was recovered from a woman younger than 45 with Graves' hyperthyroidism that later progressed to Graves' ophthalmopathy. The sequencing input was blood. V gene TRBV4-1 combines with J gene TRBJ2-2; maybe TRBD1 (6 bases). The CDR3 reads CASSRQGQNTGELFF. CDR3 coding DNA: TGCGCCAGCAGCCGTCAGGGACAGAACACCGGGGAGCTGTTTTTT.